The 9 T cell receptor beta chains below come from one sample, sequenced in a study of cytomegalovirus exposure and HLA in healthy donors. This PCR relied on a set of 60 Vbeta primers and 13 Jbeta primers. Profiled with immunoSEQ multiplex PCR; TCRdb holds only in-frame clones, not every one. This repertoire shows some 180,000 clones, approximately 84% found once; its top ten account for about 0.21%. Sequencing was done on a sample of PBMCs. The receptors come from a girl in the first two years of life in good health and CMV-seronegative.

The V call is TRBV5-1, the J call TRBJ2-5; 11 bases are a match to TRBD2. J lost 4 bases, V lost 0 bases, and 11 bases had no gene match. Germline CDR1 and CDR2: SGHRS and YFSETQ. This CDR3 spans 18 amino acids. CDR3 residues: CASSLGLAGRAWLETQYF. CDR3 sequence (DNA): TGCGCCAGCAGCTTGGGACTAGCGGGGAGAGCATGGTTAGAGACCCAGTACTTC.

The rearrangement links TRBV5-1 to TRBJ2-7, with D perhaps matching TRBD2 (5 bases). V was trimmed by 4 bases and J by 2 bases, leaving 19 bases between them. Germline values: CDR1 SGHRS, CDR2 YFSETQ. The CDR3 contains 16 residues. Here the CDR3 DNA reads TGCGCCAGCAGCCCGGTCCCTAGCTTTTCAGCCTACGAGCAGTACTTC. The encoded protein is CASSPVPSFSAYEQYF.

The CDR3 bases are TGTGCCAGCAGCAAACCCGAACTAGATGAGCAGTTCTTC. As protein: CASSKPELDEQFF. V gene TRBV21-1 combines with J gene TRBJ2-1; the table calls TRBD2, which could not be checked here. TRBV21-1 represents a pseudogene. This CDR3 comprises 13 residues.

On this clone itself: In the same sample, other DNA sequences code for this CDR3. This CDR3 reads CASSLAGGQETQYF. The DNA for the CDR3 is TGCGCCAGCAGCTTGGCGGGGGGCCAGGAGACCCAGTACTTC. The rearrangement uses TRBV5-1 and TRBJ2-5; tentative D call: TRBD2 (7 bases). Germline-derived CDR1 and CDR2 are SGHRS and YFSETQ. The CDR3 contains 14 residues. V was cut by 0 bases and J by 5 bases, with 11 bases left in between.

The chain combines TRBV5-1 with TRBJ2-5; TRBD1 matches at 7 bases. The CDR3 loop spans 16 amino acids. Germline V gene lookup returns CDR1 SGHRS and CDR2 YFSETQ. Trimming cost V 0 bases and J 3 bases; bases outside gene matches: 8. The CDR3 nucleotides read TGCGCCAGCAGCTTGGGACCCGACAGGGTAGAAGAGACCCAGTACTTC. This encodes CASSLGPDRVEETQYF.

V gene TRBV19 combines with J gene TRBJ2-1; 7 nucleotides line up with TRBD2. The CDR3 loop spans 16 amino acids. From germline, CDR1 is LNHDA and CDR2 SQIVND (reference sequence). V dropped 0 bases and J dropped 2; count of bases not matched to a gene: 4. CDR3 nucleotides: TGTGCCAGTAGTATAGATTGGGAGGGCGCCTACAATGAGCAGTTCTTC. Protein sequence: CASSIDWEGAYNEQFF. Using reference TRBV19 and TRBJ2-1 for the parts outside the CDR3, the full variable domain is DGGITQSPKYLFRKEGQNVTLSCEQNLNHDAMYWYRQDPGQGLRLIYYSQIVNDFQKGDIAEGYSVSREKKESFPLTVTSAQKNPTAFYLCASSIDWEGAYNEQFFGPGTRLTVL.

The chain links TRBV18 to TRBJ1-2; 10 bases agree with TRBD1. From germline, CDR1 is KGHSH and CDR2 LQKENI. The CDR3 consists of 17 residues. V shed 2 bases and J 1 base; nucleotides not matched to a gene: 7. The CDR3 loop is CASSPSGQGPYNYGYTF. CDR3 nucleotide sequence: TGTGCCAGCTCACCATCGGGACAGGGGCCCTATAACTATGGCTACACCTTC.

The genes are TRBV7-9 and TRBJ2-7; TRBD2 agrees at 9 bases. Germline V gene data show CDR1 as SEHNR and CDR2 as FQNEAQ (reference sequence). CDR3 length: 14 residues. V lost 7 bases and J lost 6; bases outside the gene matches: 10. Here the CDR3 reads CASTPAGGGFEQYF. CDR3 nucleotide sequence: TGTGCCAGCACCCCAGCGGGGGGCGGTTTCGAGCAGTACTTC.

The chain carries TRBV6-5 and TRBJ2-7; D is unresolved. CDR3 length equals 14 residues. The V gene lost 2 bases and the J gene lost 5 bases, with 13 bases spanning the gap. Germline values: CDR1 MNHEY, CDR2 SVGAGI. CDR3 DNA: TGTGCCAGCAGTTACGGCCTTCCCCCCAACGAGCAGTACTTC. It specifies CASSYGLPPNEQYF.